A selection of T cell receptor beta chains follows, all from one sample in a study of cytomegalovirus exposure and HLA in healthy donors. Libraries were prepared by immunoSEQ multiplex PCR; TCRdb keeps only in-frame clonotypes and omits some of them. The table lists about 140,000 clones, about three quarters of them singletons. Specimen: PBMCs. Every receptor here comes from a man in his fifties or sixties in good health and CMV-seropositive. The CDR3 runs from the conserved cysteine through the conserved F or W. Fields, in order: J gene, clone size, D gene, V gene, CDR3 DNA, CDR3 protein. A D gene is named only where the DNA matches it firmly. Size is stated for part of the rows, as once, few or many counts, or as a class when the clone is expanded.

TRBJ2-7,NA,NA,TRBV27,TGTGCCAGTAGTCCCAGTGGTCCCTACGAGCAGTACTTC,CASSPSGPYEQYF
TRBJ1-1,NA,NA,TRBV12-5,TGTGCTAGTGGTTTGGTACGGGGGGGGAACACTGAAGCTTTCTTT,CASGLVRGGNTEAFF
TRBJ2-1,NA,NA,TRBV6-1,TGTGCCAGCAGGCCGGGACTTTCGGCCAATGAGCAGTTCTTC,CASRPGLSANEQFF
TRBJ2-1,NA,TRBD2,TRBV6-5,TGTGCCAGCACCGACGGGGGGAATGAGCAGTTCTTC,CASTDGGNEQFF
TRBJ2-1,NA,TRBD1,TRBV5-1,TGCGCCAGCAGCCCAGGGACAGGGCAATACAATGAGCAGTTCTTC,CASSPGTGQYNEQFF
TRBJ2-7,once,TRBD2,TRBV7-9,TGTGCCAGCAGCTTAGCGGGCGCGGGAGCCCACGAGCAGTACTTC,CASSLAGAGAHEQYF
TRBJ2-1,NA,NA,TRBV14,TGTGCCAGCAGCCACTCACTCTTAGTCCCGTCCAATGAGCAGTTCTTC,CASSHSLLVPSNEQFF
TRBJ2-5,NA,NA,TRBV15,TGTGCCACCAGCAGAGATCGGGGAGAAGAGACCCAGTACTTC,CATSRDRGEETQYF
TRBJ2-3,NA,TRBD1,TRBV6-5,TGTGCCAGCAGTCTGGGACAGTCAGATACGCAGTATTTT,CASSLGQSDTQYF
TRBJ2-5,NA,NA,TRBV19,TGTGCCAGTAGGCCCCAGGTGGGAGAGACCCAGTACTTC,CASRPQVGETQYF
TRBJ1-3,NA,NA,TRBV5-8,TGTGCCAGCTCCACAGGCCTCTCTGGAAACACCATATATTTT,CASSTGLSGNTIYF
TRBJ2-5,NA,NA,TRBV6-6,TGTGCCAGCAGCCCGTCCCAAGAGACCCAGTACTTC,CASSPSQETQYF
TRBJ1-1,NA,TRBD1,TRBV6-4,TGTGCCAGCAGTTCGGACAGGATAAGTGAAGCTTTCTTT,CASSSDRISEAFF
TRBJ1-1,few,TRBD1,TRBV6-1,TGTGCCAGCAACGACAGGGCATCCCTCAACACTGAAGCTTTCTTT,CASNDRASLNTEAFF
TRBJ1-1,NA,NA,TRBV27,TGTGCCAGCCTAGGGGGCACTGAAGCTTTCTTT,CASLGGTEAFF
TRBJ1-1,NA,NA,TRBV21-1,TGTGCCAGCAGCACCGACAGGGACGCTTTCTTT,CASSTDRDAFF
TRBJ2-3,NA,TRBD2,TRBV11-3,TGTGCCAGCACTCCGGGGGGGCCCCCAGATACGCAGTATTTT,CASTPGGPPDTQYF
TRBJ2-5,NA,TRBD2,TRBV5-1,TGCGCCAGCAGCCCCGGAGGGGCTAGCGGGGAAGAGACCCAGTACTTC,CASSPGGASGEETQYF
TRBJ1-2,NA,NA,TRBV5-6,TGTGCCAGCAGCTTCCGGGACAAGAGCTATGGCTACACCTTC,CASSFRDKSYGYTF
TRBJ1-5,NA,TRBD1,TRBV7-2,TGTGCCAGCAGCTTAGCGGGACAGAGCAATCAGCCCCAGCATTTT,CASSLAGQSNQPQHF
TRBJ1-6,NA,TRBD1,TRBV6-1,TGTGCCAGCAGCGTGGACAGGGTGAATTCACCCCTCCACTTT,CASSVDRVNSPLHF
TRBJ1-1,few,NA,TRBV18,TGTGCCAGCTCCCCTGGGGGCCTGCGTACTGAAGCTTTCTTT,CASSPGGLRTEAFF
TRBJ1-2,medium-sized,TRBD1,TRBV6-5,TGTGCCAGCAGTACCCAGGGGGGAGGCTATGGCTACACCTTC,CASSTQGGGYGYTF
TRBJ2-1,NA,NA,TRBV6-4,TGTGCCAGCAGTGAATCGGGTAACAATGAGCAGTTCTTC,CASSESGNNEQFF
TRBJ2-7,NA,TRBD2,TRBV5-1,TGCGCCAGCAGCCCGATAGCGGGAGGTACCTACGAGCAGTACTTC,CASSPIAGGTYEQYF
TRBJ1-2,once,NA,TRBV11-2,TGTGCCAGCAGCCTGTACCTTATAACAGAAAAGGATGGCTACACCTTC,CASSLYLITEKDGYTF
TRBJ2-2,NA,NA,TRBV4-2,TGTGCCAGCAGCCAAGAGGAGGGGCGGGTCACCGGGGAGCTGTTTTTT,CASSQEEGRVTGELFF
TRBJ1-4,NA,NA,TRBV27,TGTGCCAGCAGTTTAAGCGCGTTGTCGGGGGGTCGGTCAGAAAAACTGTTTTTT,CASSLSALSGGRSEKLFF
TRBJ2-1,once,TRBD2,TRBV4-3,TGCGCCAGCAGCCAATCGCCGGGACTAGGGGGCAATGAGCAGTTCTTC,CASSQSPGLGGNEQFF
TRBJ2-1,NA,TRBD2,TRBV6-1,TGTGCCAGCAGTGAAGTCCGGGGGGGCCGGTCGGAGTTCTTC,CASSEVRGGRSEFF
TRBJ1-2,once,TRBD1,TRBV11-2,TGTGCCAGCAGCCTGGGACAGTACTATGGCTACACCTTC,CASSLGQYYGYTF
TRBJ2-3,few,TRBD1,TRBV10-3,TGTGCCATCAGTGAGGGAGGACAGGGGTCAGATACGCAGTATTTT,CAISEGGQGSDTQYF
TRBJ1-5,NA,TRBD1,TRBV19,TGTGCCAGTAGTCCCCAACAGGGGAATCAGCCCCAGCATTTT,CASSPQQGNQPQHF
TRBJ1-1,NA,TRBD1,TRBV7-9,TGTTCCAGCAGCCCCTGGGACAGGGGGACTTTCTTT,CSSSPWDRGTFF
TRBJ2-1,NA,NA,TRBV5-1,TGCGCCAGCAGCTTGATAGGGGCTAACAACAATGAGCAGTTCTTC,CASSLIGANNNEQFF
TRBJ2-7,NA,NA,TRBV19,TGTGCCAGTAGCCCGGGGTTAGGGACATCCTACGAGCAGTACTTC,CASSPGLGTSYEQYF
TRBJ1-4,few,TRBD1,TRBV7-9,TGTGCCAGCAGCTCCGGACAGGGAACAACTAATGAAAAACTGTTTTTT,CASSSGQGTTNEKLFF
TRBJ2-1,NA,TRBD2,TRBV7-9,TGTGCCAGCAGCTTAGCGCGGGGGGTCCCGGACAATGAGCAGTTCTTC,CASSLARGVPDNEQFF
TRBJ1-1,few,NA,TRBV6-1,TGTGCCAGCCGGCGGGCCGGGGGCACTGAAGCTTTCTTT,CASRRAGGTEAFF
TRBJ2-7,NA,TRBD2,TRBV2,TGTGCCAGCCGGGGACTAGCGGGGGGGCCCGCTGAGCAGTACTTC,CASRGLAGGPAEQYF
TRBJ1-2,NA,TRBD1,TRBV7-9,TGTGCCAGCAGCTCTACAGGGGGCGGTGGCTACACCTTC,CASSSTGGGGYTF